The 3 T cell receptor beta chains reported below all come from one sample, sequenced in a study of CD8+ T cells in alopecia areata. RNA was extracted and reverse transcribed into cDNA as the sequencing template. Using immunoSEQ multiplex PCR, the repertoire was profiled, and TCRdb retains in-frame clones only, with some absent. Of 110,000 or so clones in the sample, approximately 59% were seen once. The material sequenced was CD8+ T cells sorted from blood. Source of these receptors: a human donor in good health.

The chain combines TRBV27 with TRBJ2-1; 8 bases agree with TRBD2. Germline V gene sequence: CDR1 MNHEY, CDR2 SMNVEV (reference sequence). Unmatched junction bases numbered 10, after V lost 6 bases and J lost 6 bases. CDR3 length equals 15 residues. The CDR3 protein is CASSLSRGGSNEQFF. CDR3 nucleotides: TGTGCCAGCAGCCTCTCCCGGGGGGGAAGCAATGAGCAGTTCTTC.

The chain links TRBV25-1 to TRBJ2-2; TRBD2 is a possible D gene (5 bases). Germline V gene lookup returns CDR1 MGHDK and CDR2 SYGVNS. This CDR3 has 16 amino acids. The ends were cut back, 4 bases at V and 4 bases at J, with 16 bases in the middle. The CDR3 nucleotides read TGTGCCAGCAGTGTCCTAGGCTGGGAGCGCACCGGGGAGCTGTTTTTT. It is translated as CASSVLGWERTGELFF.

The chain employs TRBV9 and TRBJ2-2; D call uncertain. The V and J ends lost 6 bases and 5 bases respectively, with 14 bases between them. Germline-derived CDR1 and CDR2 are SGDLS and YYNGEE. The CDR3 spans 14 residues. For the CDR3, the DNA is TGTGCCAGCACCAGGACCGCCTCAACCGGGGAGCTGTTTTTT. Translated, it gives CASTRTASTGELFF.